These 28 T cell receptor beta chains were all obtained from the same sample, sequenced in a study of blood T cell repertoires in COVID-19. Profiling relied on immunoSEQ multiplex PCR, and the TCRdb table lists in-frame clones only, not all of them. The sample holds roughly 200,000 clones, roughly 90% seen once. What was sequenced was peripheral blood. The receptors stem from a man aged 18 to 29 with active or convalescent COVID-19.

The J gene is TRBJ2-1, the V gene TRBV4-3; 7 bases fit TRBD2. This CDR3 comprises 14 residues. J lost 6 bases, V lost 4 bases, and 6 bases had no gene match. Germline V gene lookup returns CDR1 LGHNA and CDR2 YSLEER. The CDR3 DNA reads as TGCGCCAGCAGCCCGGGACTACCGGCCAATGAGCAGTTCTTC. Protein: CASSPGLPANEQFF.

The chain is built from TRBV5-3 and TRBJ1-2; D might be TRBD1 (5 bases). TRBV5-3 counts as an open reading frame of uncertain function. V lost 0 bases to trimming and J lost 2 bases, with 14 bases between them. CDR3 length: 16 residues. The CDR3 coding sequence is TGTGCCAGAAGCTTGGACCCCTCAGGGCCCAACTATGGCTACACCTTC. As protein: CARSLDPSGPNYGYTF.

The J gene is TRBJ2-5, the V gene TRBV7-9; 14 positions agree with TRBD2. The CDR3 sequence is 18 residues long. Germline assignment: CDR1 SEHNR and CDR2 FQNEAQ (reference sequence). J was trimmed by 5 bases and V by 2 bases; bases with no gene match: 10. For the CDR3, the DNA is TGTGCCAGCAGCTTACGGGGACTAGCGGGAGTTACGGTGGAGACCCAGTACTTC. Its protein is CASSLRGLAGVTVETQYF. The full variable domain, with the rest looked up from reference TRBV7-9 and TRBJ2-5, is DTGVSQNPRHKITKRGQNVTFRCDPISEHNRLYWYRQTLGQGPEFLTYFQNEAQLEKSRLLSDRFSAERPKGSFSTLEIQRTEQGDSAMYLCASSLRGLAGVTVETQYFGPGTRLLVL.

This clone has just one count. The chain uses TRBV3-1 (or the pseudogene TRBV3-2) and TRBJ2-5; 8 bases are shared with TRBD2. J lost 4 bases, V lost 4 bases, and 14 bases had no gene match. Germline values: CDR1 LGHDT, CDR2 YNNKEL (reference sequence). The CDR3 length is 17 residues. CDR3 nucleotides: TGTGCCAGCAGCCCGTCGGTGGCGGGAGGAATCGGAGAGACCCAGTACTTC. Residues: CASSPSVAGGIGETQYF.

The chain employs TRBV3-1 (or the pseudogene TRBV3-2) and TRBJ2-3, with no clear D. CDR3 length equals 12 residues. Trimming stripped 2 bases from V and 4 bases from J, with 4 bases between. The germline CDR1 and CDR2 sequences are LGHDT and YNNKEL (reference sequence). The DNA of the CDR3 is TGTGCCAGCAGCCAACAGTCAGATACGCAGTATTTT. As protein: CASSQQSDTQYF.

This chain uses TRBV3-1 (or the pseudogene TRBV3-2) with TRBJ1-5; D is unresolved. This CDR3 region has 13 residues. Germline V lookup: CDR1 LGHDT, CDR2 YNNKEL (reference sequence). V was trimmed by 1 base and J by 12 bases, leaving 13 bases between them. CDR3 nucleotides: TGTGCCAGCAGCCAAGGTAGGAGTGGGAGCCAGCATTTT. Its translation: CASSQGRSGSQHF.

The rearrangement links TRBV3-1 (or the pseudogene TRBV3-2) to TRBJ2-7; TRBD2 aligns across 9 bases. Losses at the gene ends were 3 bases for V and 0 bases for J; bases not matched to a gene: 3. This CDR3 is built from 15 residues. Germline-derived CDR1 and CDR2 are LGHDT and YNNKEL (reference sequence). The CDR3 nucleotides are TGTGCCAGCAGCCACGGGACTAGCATCTCCTACGAGCAGTACTTC. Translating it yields CASSHGTSISYEQYF.

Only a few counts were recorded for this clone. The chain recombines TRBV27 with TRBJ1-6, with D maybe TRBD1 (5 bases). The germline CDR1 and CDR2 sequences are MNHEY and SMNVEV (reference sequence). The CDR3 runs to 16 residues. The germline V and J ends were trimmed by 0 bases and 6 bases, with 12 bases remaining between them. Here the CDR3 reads CASSLSRVKVNSPLHF. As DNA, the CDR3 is TGTGCCAGCAGTTTATCCAGGGTGAAGGTTAATTCACCCCTCCACTTT.

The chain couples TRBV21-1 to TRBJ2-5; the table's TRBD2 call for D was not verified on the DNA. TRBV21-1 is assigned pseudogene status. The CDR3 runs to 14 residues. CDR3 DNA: TGTGCCAGCAGCAAAGCGCCGGGTCTAGAGACCCAGTACTTC. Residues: CASSKAPGLETQYF.

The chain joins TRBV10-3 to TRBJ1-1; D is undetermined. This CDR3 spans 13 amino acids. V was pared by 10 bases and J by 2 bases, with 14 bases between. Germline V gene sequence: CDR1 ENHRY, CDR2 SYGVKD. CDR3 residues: CATEAAGNTEAFF. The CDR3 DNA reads TGTGCCACTGAGGCGGCCGGAAACACTGAAGCTTTCTTT.

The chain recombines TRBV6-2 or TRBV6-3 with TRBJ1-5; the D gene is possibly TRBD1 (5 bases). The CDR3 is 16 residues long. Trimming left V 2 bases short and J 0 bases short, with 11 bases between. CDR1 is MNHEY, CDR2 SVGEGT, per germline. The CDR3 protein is CASSYGATLSNQPQHF. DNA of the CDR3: TGTGCCAGCAGTTACGGGGCGACCCTTAGCAATCAGCCCCAGCATTTT.

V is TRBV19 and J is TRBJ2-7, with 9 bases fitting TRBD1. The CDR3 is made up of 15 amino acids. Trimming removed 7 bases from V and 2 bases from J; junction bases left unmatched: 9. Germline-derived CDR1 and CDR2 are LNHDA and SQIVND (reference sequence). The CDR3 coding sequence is TGTGCCAGTACCCCCGGACAGGGGCAGACCTACGAGCAGTACTTC. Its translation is CASTPGQGQTYEQYF. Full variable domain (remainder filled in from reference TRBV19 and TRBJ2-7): DGGITQSPKYLFRKEGQNVTLSCEQNLNHDAMYWYRQDPGQGLRLIYYSQIVNDFQKGDIAEGYSVSREKKESFPLTVTSAQKNPTAFYLCASTPGQGQTYEQYFGPGTRLTVT.

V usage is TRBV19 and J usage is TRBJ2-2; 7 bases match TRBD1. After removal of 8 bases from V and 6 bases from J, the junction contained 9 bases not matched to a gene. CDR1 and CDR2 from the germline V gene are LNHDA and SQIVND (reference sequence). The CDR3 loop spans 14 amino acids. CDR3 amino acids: CASSLLTGPGELFF. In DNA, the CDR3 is TGTGCCAGTTCACTCCTGACAGGGCCCGGGGAGCTGTTTTTT. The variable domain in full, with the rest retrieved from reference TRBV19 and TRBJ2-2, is DGGITQSPKYLFRKEGQNVTLSCEQNLNHDAMYWYRQDPGQGLRLIYYSQIVNDFQKGDIAEGYSVSREKKESFPLTVTSAQKNPTAFYLCASSLLTGPGELFFGEGSRLTVL.

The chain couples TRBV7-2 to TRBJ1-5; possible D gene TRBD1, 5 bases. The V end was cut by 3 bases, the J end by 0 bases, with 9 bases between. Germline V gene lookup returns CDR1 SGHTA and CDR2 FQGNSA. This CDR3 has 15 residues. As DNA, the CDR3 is TGTGCCAGCAGCTTTATCGGGGGTAGCAATCAGCCCCAGCATTTT. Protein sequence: CASSFIGGSNQPQHF.

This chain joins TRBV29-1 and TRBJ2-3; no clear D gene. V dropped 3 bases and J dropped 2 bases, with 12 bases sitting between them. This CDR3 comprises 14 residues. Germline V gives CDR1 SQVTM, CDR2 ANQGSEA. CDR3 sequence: CSVDARQNTDTQYF. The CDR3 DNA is TGCAGCGTTGACGCGAGACAAAACACAGATACGCAGTATTTT.

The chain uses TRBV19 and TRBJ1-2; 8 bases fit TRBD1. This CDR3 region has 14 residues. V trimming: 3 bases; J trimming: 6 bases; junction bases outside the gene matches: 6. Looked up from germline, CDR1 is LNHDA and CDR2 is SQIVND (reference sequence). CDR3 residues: CASSIRTGRDGYTF. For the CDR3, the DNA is TGTGCCAGTAGTATTCGGACAGGGAGGGATGGCTACACCTTC.

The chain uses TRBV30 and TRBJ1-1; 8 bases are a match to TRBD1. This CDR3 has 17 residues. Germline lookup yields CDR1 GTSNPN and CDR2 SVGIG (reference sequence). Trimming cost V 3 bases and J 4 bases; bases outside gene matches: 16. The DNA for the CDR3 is TGTGCCTGGAGCCTTGACAGGACAGGGACGGGGGGCACTGAAGCTTTCTTT. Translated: CAWSLDRTGTGGTEAFF.

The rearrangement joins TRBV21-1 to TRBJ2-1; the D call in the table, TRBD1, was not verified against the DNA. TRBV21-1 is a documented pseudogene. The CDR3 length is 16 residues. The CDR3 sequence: CASSKAETGEYNEQFF. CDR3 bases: TGTGCCAGCAGCAAAGCCGAGACAGGAGAGTACAATGAGCAGTTCTTC.

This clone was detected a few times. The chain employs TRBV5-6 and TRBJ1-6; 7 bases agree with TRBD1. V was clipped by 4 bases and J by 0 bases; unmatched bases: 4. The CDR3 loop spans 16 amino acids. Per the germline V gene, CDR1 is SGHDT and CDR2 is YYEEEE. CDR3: CASSPGDSSYNSPLHF. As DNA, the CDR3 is TGTGCCAGCAGCCCTGGGGACAGCTCCTATAATTCACCCCTCCACTTT.

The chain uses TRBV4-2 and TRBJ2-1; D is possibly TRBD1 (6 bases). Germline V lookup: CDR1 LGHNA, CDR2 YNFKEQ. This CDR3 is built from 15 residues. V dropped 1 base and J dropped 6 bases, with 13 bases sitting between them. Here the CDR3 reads CASSQGRGQVNEQFF. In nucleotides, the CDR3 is TGTGCCAGCAGCCAAGGTAGGGGACAAGTCAATGAGCAGTTCTTC.

CDR3 in amino acids: CASSFPSVKYTDTQYF. The CDR3 nucleotides are TGTGCCAGCAGTTTTCCCAGCGTTAAATACACAGATACGCAGTATTTT. This chain links TRBV11-2 with TRBJ2-3; D gene uncertain. V lost 6 bases to trimming and J lost 2 bases, with 18 bases between them. Germline-derived CDR1 and CDR2 are SGHAT and FQNNGV. CDR3 size: 16 residues. The entire variable domain, with the rest obtained from reference TRBV11-2 and TRBJ2-3, is as follows: EAGVAQSPRYKIIEKRQSVAFWCNPISGHATLYWYQQILGQGPKLLIQFQNNGVVDDSQLPKDRFSAERLKGVDSTLKIQPAKLEDSAVYLCASSFPSVKYTDTQYFGPGTRLTVL.

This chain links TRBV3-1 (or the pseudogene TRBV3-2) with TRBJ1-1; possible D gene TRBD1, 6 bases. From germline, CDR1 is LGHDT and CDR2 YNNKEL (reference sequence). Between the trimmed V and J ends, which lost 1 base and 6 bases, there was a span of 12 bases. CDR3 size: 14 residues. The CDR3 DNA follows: TGTGCCAGCAGCCAAGTTGGCAGGGGCCCTGAAGCTTTCTTT. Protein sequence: CASSQVGRGPEAFF.

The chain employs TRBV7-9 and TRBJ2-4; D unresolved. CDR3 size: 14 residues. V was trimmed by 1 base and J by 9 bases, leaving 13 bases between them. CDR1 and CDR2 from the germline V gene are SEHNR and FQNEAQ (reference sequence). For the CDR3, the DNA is TGTGCCAGCAGCTTAGATCATGGGCTGGGCATTCAGTACTTC. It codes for CASSLDHGLGIQYF. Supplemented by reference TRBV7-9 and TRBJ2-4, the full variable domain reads DTGVSQNPRHKITKRGQNVTFRCDPISEHNRLYWYRQTLGQGPEFLTYFQNEAQLEKSRLLSDRFSAERPKGSFSTLEIQRTEQGDSAMYLCASSLDHGLGIQYFGAGTRLSVL.

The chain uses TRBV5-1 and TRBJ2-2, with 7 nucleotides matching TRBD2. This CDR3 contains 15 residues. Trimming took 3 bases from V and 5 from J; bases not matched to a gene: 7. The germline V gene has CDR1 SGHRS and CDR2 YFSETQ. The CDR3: CASSSDRAGTGELFF. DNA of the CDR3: TGCGCCAGCAGCTCTGACAGAGCGGGGACCGGGGAGCTGTTTTTT.

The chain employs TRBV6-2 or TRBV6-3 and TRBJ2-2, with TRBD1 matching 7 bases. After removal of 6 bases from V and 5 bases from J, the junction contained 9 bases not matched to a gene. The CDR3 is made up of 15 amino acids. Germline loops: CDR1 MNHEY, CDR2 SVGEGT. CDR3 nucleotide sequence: TGTGCCAGCAGCGACAGTGACAGGGTGACCGGGGAGCTGTTTTTT. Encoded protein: CASSDSDRVTGELFF.

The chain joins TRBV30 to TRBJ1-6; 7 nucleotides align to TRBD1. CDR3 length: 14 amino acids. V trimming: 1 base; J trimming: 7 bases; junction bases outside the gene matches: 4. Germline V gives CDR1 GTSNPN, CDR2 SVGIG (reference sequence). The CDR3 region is CAWSGIQGNSPLHF. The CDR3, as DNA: TGTGCCTGGAGTGGGATACAGGGGAATTCACCCCTCCACTTT. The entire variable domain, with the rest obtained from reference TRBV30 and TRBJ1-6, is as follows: SQTIHQWPATLVQPVGSPLSLECTVEGTSNPNLYWYRQAAGRGLQLLFYSVGIGQISSEVPQNLSASRPQDRQFILSSKKLLLSDSGFYLCAWSGIQGNSPLHFGNGTRLTVT.

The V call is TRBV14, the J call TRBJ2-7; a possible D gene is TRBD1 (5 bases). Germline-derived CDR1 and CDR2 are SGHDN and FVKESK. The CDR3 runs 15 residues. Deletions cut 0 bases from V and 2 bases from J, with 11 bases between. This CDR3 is CASSQEGQDPYEQYF. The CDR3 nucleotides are TGTGCCAGCAGCCAAGAGGGGCAGGACCCCTACGAGCAGTACTTC.

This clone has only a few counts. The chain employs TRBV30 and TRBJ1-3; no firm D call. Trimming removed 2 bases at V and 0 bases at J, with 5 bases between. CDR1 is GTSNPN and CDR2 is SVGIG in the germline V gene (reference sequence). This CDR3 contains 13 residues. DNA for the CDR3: TGTGCCTGGAGTACAGCCTCTGGAAACACCATATATTTT. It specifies CAWSTASGNTIYF.